The present T cell receptor beta chain was sequenced within a study of cytomegalovirus exposure and HLA in healthy donors. V was trimmed by 5 bases and J by 2 bases, leaving 9 bases between them. CDR1 MRHNA and CDR2 SNTAGT come from the germline V gene. The CDR3 length is 13 residues. The PCR employed 60 Vbeta primers together with 13 Jbeta primers. Using immunoSEQ multiplex PCR, the repertoire was profiled, and TCRdb retains in-frame clones only, with some absent. The sample has around 130,000 clones, around 86% seen once. Study-level results: Reports indicate that TCR beta sequences accurately predicted the HLA-A and HLA-B alleles of most subjects. Common viral pathogens seemed to be connected with several of the most significant clusters, according to a later analysis. Sequencing likely generated an artifact that appeared as a cluster of highly shared sequence variants.

On this clone itself: The antigen remains undetermined.

The material sequenced was PBMCs. The chain carries TRBV6-4 and TRBJ1-2, with D uncertain. The source of this sequence is a man between 18 and 29 years old in good health and CMV-seronegative. The CDR3, as DNA: TGTGCCAGCAGTCAGACACCAAACTATGGCTACACCTTC. This sequence encodes CASSQTPNYGYTF.